The T cell receptor (beta chain) described here comes from a study of T-cell reconstitution after alpha-beta-depleted transplantation in children. Construction of the TCRbeta library involved unique molecular identifiers. TCRdb reprocessed the PCR reads via MiXCR and lists one record per CDR3 protein. The table records some 260,000 distinct CDR3 sequences, roughly a quarter of them present only once. Germline CDR1 LGHNA, CDR2 YSLEER. Germline trimming cut 8 bases from V and 5 bases from J; bases unmatched to any gene: 9. CDR3 length equals 15 residues. As regards this clonotype: Its antigen is not identified.

Findings of the study overall: Recipient T cells and thymic progenitors that survived gave rise to the high TCRbeta diversity observed at day 60 in some patients. Newly made T cells mostly supplied T-cell counts and diversity one year after transplant.

V and J are TRBV4-3 and TRBJ2-7, with 13 bases fitting TRBD2. This material consisted of PBMCs, mostly from graft donor cells, taken 360 days after TCRalphabeta/CD19-depleted stem cell transplant. This TCR came from a female patient between 2 and 15 years old who had a stem cell transplant for congenital amegakaryocytic thrombocytopenia, so the T cells may come from the graft donor. The CDR3 loop reads CASGIGLAGVHEQYF. The CDR3 DNA follows: TGCGCCAGCGGAATCGGACTAGCGGGAGTCCACGAGCAGTACTTC.